Listed below are T cell receptor beta chains from one sample, sequenced in a study of naive and memory T cell subsets. TCRdb used MiXCR to reprocess the UMI-ligation and nested PCR reads, holding one entry per CDR3 protein. The table includes approximately 16,000 distinct CDR3 sequences, roughly 8.7% detected once. Sequencing input: central memory CD8+ T cells from blood. Receptor source: a human donor in good health. CDR3s include the opening cysteine and the closing phenylalanine or tryptophan. D genes are given only for firm matches. Some rows have no size entry. The others give once, few or many, or a class for an expanded clone.

len: 14
v_gene: TRBV30
d_gene: -
abundance: few
j_gene: TRBJ1-1
CDR3aa: CAWRGGPDIAEAFF
CDR3nt: TGTGCCTGGAGGGGGGGACCCGACATCGCTGAAGCTTTCTTT

len: 16
v_gene: TRBV20-1
d_gene: TRBD2
abundance: -
j_gene: TRBJ2-3
CDR3aa: CSAHAGLAGSTDTQYF
CDR3nt: TGCAGTGCCCACGCGGGGCTAGCGGGATCCACAGATACGCAGTATTTT

len: 15
v_gene: TRBV6-2/TRBV6-3
d_gene: -
abundance: many
j_gene: TRBJ2-1
CDR3aa: CASSSSGQLYNEQFF
CDR3nt: TGTGCCAGCAGTTCATCAGGGCAACTCTACAATGAGCAGTTCTTC

len: 14
v_gene: TRBV9
d_gene: -
abundance: -
j_gene: TRBJ2-3
CDR3aa: CASSLGGGTDTQYF
CDR3nt: TGTGCCAGCAGCTTAGGGGGGGGCACAGATACGCAGTATTTT

len: 15
v_gene: TRBV20-1
d_gene: -
abundance: few
j_gene: TRBJ2-1
CDR3aa: CSALVPGVSYNEQFF
CDR3nt: TGCAGTGCCTTGGTTCCGGGAGTCTCCTACAATGAGCAGTTCTTC

len: 15
v_gene: TRBV6-2/TRBV6-3
d_gene: -
abundance: many
j_gene: TRBJ2-5
CDR3aa: CASSLDERLQETQYF
CDR3nt: TGTGCCAGCAGTCTGGACGAGCGCCTCCAAGAGACCCAGTACTTC

len: 14
v_gene: TRBV4-3
d_gene: -
abundance: many
j_gene: TRBJ1-1
CDR3aa: CASSQGQDETEAFF
CDR3nt: TGCGCCAGCAGCCAAGGCCAGGATGAAACTGAAGCTTTCTTT

len: 15
v_gene: TRBV29-1
d_gene: TRBD2
abundance: many
j_gene: TRBJ2-3
CDR3aa: CSVGLAGTRGDTQYF
CDR3nt: TGCAGCGTTGGACTAGCGGGGACTAGAGGAGATACGCAGTATTTT

len: 17
v_gene: TRBV15
d_gene: -
abundance: many
j_gene: TRBJ2-3
CDR3aa: CATSGYLGGGATDTQYF
CDR3nt: TGTGCCACCAGCGGGTACCTGGGTGGGGGGGCAACAGATACGCAGTATTTT

len: 15
v_gene: TRBV7-9
d_gene: -
abundance: -
j_gene: TRBJ2-1
CDR3aa: CASKTWDRADNEQFF
CDR3nt: TGTGCCAGCAAAACCTGGGACCGGGCCGACAATGAGCAGTTCTTC

len: 15
v_gene: TRBV6-2/TRBV6-3
d_gene: TRBD1
abundance: -
j_gene: TRBJ2-4
CDR3aa: CASSPPGQGADIQYF
CDR3nt: TGTGCCAGCAGTCCCCCGGGACAGGGGGCTGACATTCAGTACTTC

len: 15
v_gene: TRBV6-6
d_gene: -
abundance: -
j_gene: TRBJ2-4
CDR3aa: CASSYSRVAKNIQYF
CDR3nt: TGTGCCAGCAGTTACTCCAGGGTAGCCAAAAACATTCAGTACTTC

len: 13
v_gene: TRBV6-1
d_gene: -
abundance: few
j_gene: TRBJ2-1
CDR3aa: CASSVGTENEQFF
CDR3nt: TGTGCCAGCAGTGTAGGCACGGAGAATGAGCAGTTCTTC

len: 18
v_gene: TRBV14
d_gene: -
abundance: few
j_gene: TRBJ1-1
CDR3aa: CASSPITGLRGLTSGAFF
CDR3nt: TGTGCCAGCAGCCCGATCACCGGCTTGAGGGGTTTAACGAGTGGAGCTTTCTTT

len: 15
v_gene: TRBV7-8
d_gene: -
abundance: many
j_gene: TRBJ2-6
CDR3aa: CASSIQGSGANVLTF
CDR3nt: TGTGCCAGCAGCATACAGGGTAGTGGGGCCAACGTCCTGACTTTC

len: 15
v_gene: TRBV6-4
d_gene: -
abundance: many
j_gene: TRBJ2-3
CDR3aa: CASSRTRAGADTQYF
CDR3nt: TGTGCCAGCAGCAGGACGCGCGCAGGGGCAGATACGCAGTATTTT

len: 14
v_gene: TRBV15
d_gene: -
abundance: few
j_gene: TRBJ2-7
CDR3aa: CATGRGRARYEQYF
CDR3nt: TGTGCCACGGGTAGGGGGAGGGCGAGGTACGAGCAGTACTTC

len: 14
v_gene: TRBV7-8
d_gene: -
abundance: few
j_gene: TRBJ1-4
CDR3aa: CASSCRDPNEKLFF
CDR3nt: TGTGCCAGCAGCTGCCGGGACCCTAATGAAAAACTGTTTTTT

len: 11
v_gene: TRBV7-2
d_gene: -
abundance: -
j_gene: TRBJ2-7
CDR3aa: CASSLRAEQYF
CDR3nt: TGTGCCAGCAGCTTACGGGCCGAGCAGTACTTC

len: 15
v_gene: TRBV20-1
d_gene: -
abundance: medium-sized
j_gene: TRBJ2-1
CDR3aa: CSARDPGTEYNEQFF
CDR3nt: TGCAGTGCTAGAGATCCGGGGACGGAGTACAATGAGCAGTTCTTC

len: 15
v_gene: TRBV20-1
d_gene: -
abundance: many
j_gene: TRBJ2-7
CDR3aa: CSARDVGLDRGEQYF
CDR3nt: TGCAGTGCTAGAGATGTCGGACTCGACCGGGGGGAGCAGTACTTC

len: 15
v_gene: TRBV20-1
d_gene: -
abundance: many
j_gene: TRBJ2-7
CDR3aa: CSAHTPGHETNEQYF
CDR3nt: TGCAGTGCCCACACGCCAGGACACGAAACTAACGAGCAGTACTTC

len: 20
v_gene: TRBV7-3
d_gene: -
abundance: -
j_gene: TRBJ2-6
CDR3aa: CASSLWSTGLGVSGANVLTF
CDR3nt: TGTGCCAGCAGCTTATGGTCCACAGGGTTAGGAGTCTCTGGGGCCAACGTCCTGACTTTC

len: 15
v_gene: TRBV28
d_gene: -
abundance: many
j_gene: TRBJ2-3
CDR3aa: CASSTQATHTDTQYF
CDR3nt: TGTGCCAGCAGCACCCAGGCTACACACACAGATACGCAGTATTTT

len: 16
v_gene: TRBV4-2
d_gene: TRBD1
abundance: once
j_gene: TRBJ2-7
CDR3aa: CASSPSGTGISYEQYF
CDR3nt: TGTGCCAGCAGCCCCTCCGGGACAGGGATCTCCTACGAGCAGTACTTC

len: 14
v_gene: TRBV6-2/TRBV6-3
d_gene: TRBD1
abundance: few
j_gene: TRBJ1-6
CDR3aa: CASSGTGEWSPLHF
CDR3nt: TGTGCCAGCAGTGGAACAGGGGAGTGGTCACCCCTCCACTTT

len: 16
v_gene: TRBV7-9
d_gene: -
abundance: few
j_gene: TRBJ2-2
CDR3aa: CASSLEGFDFTGELFF
CDR3nt: TGTGCCAGCAGCTTAGAAGGTTTTGATTTCACCGGGGAGCTGTTTTTT

len: 14
v_gene: TRBV6-2/TRBV6-3
d_gene: -
abundance: -
j_gene: TRBJ1-3
CDR3aa: CASSLTESGNTIYF
CDR3nt: TGTGCCAGCAGTTTAACGGAATCTGGAAACACCATATATTTT

len: 15
v_gene: TRBV7-2
d_gene: -
abundance: many
j_gene: TRBJ2-5
CDR3aa: CASSLGARTEETQYF
CDR3nt: TGTGCCAGCAGCTTAGGGGCCCGAACTGAAGAGACCCAGTACTTC

len: 15
v_gene: TRBV10-2
d_gene: TRBD1
abundance: -
j_gene: TRBJ2-7
CDR3aa: CASKIGQGGLMEQYF
CDR3nt: TGCGCCAGCAAGATAGGACAGGGGGGATTAATGGAGCAGTACTTC

len: 17
v_gene: TRBV29-1
d_gene: TRBD2
abundance: medium-sized
j_gene: TRBJ2-3
CDR3aa: CSALVILAGGNTDTQYF
CDR3nt: TGCAGCGCCTTAGTGATCCTAGCGGGGGGCAACACAGATACGCAGTATTTT

len: 15
v_gene: TRBV19
d_gene: -
abundance: -
j_gene: TRBJ1-5
CDR3aa: CASSPWDQSNQPQHF
CDR3nt: TGTGCCAGTAGTCCATGGGACCAGAGCAATCAGCCCCAGCATTTT

len: 15
v_gene: TRBV21-1
d_gene: -
abundance: -
j_gene: TRBJ1-1
CDR3aa: CASSQLQLVRPEAFF
CDR3nt: TGTGCCAGCAGCCAACTTCAACTGGTGCGCCCTGAAGCTTTCTTT

len: 16
v_gene: TRBV4-3
d_gene: -
abundance: many
j_gene: TRBJ2-2
CDR3aa: CASSQNNGDNTGELFF
CDR3nt: TGCGCCAGCAGCCAGAACAACGGGGACAACACCGGGGAGCTGTTTTTT

len: 16
v_gene: TRBV6-4
d_gene: TRBD1
abundance: many
j_gene: TRBJ2-2
CDR3aa: CASSGTGGENTGELFF
CDR3nt: TGTGCCAGCTCCGGGACAGGGGGTGAGAACACCGGGGAGCTGTTTTTT

len: 17
v_gene: TRBV7-8
d_gene: TRBD1
abundance: few
j_gene: TRBJ2-7
CDR3aa: CASSLGTGGYQSYEQYF
CDR3nt: TGTGCCAGCAGCTTAGGGACAGGGGGTTATCAGTCCTACGAGCAGTACTTC

len: 14
v_gene: TRBV5-6
d_gene: -
abundance: -
j_gene: TRBJ2-7
CDR3aa: CASSLGLEPYEQYF
CDR3nt: TGTGCCAGCAGCCTGGGCCTCGAGCCCTACGAGCAGTACTTC

len: 15
v_gene: TRBV15
d_gene: TRBD2
abundance: -
j_gene: TRBJ2-5
CDR3aa: CATSAARGDQETQYF
CDR3nt: TGTGCCACCAGCGCCGCGCGGGGGGACCAAGAGACCCAGTACTTC

len: 15
v_gene: TRBV19
d_gene: TRBD1
abundance: few
j_gene: TRBJ2-7
CDR3aa: CASSPGTGGPYEQYF
CDR3nt: TGTGCCAGTAGTCCCGGGACAGGGGGACCCTACGAGCAGTACTTC

len: 14
v_gene: TRBV9
d_gene: TRBD2
abundance: many
j_gene: TRBJ2-1
CDR3aa: CASSRWGGRNEQFF
CDR3nt: TGTGCCAGCAGTCGGTGGGGGGGACGCAATGAGCAGTTCTTC

len: 14
v_gene: TRBV12-3/TRBV12-4
d_gene: -
abundance: medium-sized
j_gene: TRBJ1-5
CDR3aa: CASRRTAYNQPQHF
CDR3nt: TGTGCCAGCAGACGGACAGCTTACAATCAGCCCCAGCATTTT

len: 16
v_gene: TRBV29-1
d_gene: TRBD1
abundance: many
j_gene: TRBJ2-2
CDR3aa: CSVGVIDRGETGELFF
CDR3nt: TGCAGCGTTGGAGTCATTGACAGGGGCGAGACCGGGGAGCTGTTTTTT

len: 13
v_gene: TRBV12-3/TRBV12-4
d_gene: -
abundance: few
j_gene: TRBJ1-1
CDR3aa: CASSWRQHTEAFF
CDR3nt: TGTGCCAGCAGTTGGAGACAGCACACTGAAGCTTTCTTT

len: 15
v_gene: TRBV12-3/TRBV12-4
d_gene: -
abundance: many
j_gene: TRBJ1-1
CDR3aa: CASSLRAQGITEAFF
CDR3nt: TGTGCCAGCAGTTTAAGGGCCCAGGGAATCACTGAAGCTTTCTTT

len: 14
v_gene: TRBV3-1
d_gene: -
abundance: -
j_gene: TRBJ1-2
CDR3aa: CASSQLSSGSVYTF
CDR3nt: TGTGCCAGCAGCCAATTAAGTAGCGGGTCGGTCTACACCTTC

len: 13
v_gene: TRBV5-6
d_gene: -
abundance: -
j_gene: TRBJ1-1
CDR3aa: CASSLQISAEAFF
CDR3nt: TGTGCCAGCAGCTTACAAATTTCGGCTGAAGCTTTCTTT

len: 12
v_gene: TRBV2
d_gene: -
abundance: -
j_gene: TRBJ1-2
CDR3aa: CASMGYPYGYTF
CDR3nt: TGTGCCAGCATGGGGTACCCCTATGGCTACACCTTC

len: 18
v_gene: TRBV4-3
d_gene: TRBD2
abundance: few
j_gene: TRBJ2-3
CDR3aa: CASSQDRTSGGASDTQYF
CDR3nt: TGCGCCAGCAGCCAAGATCGGACTAGCGGGGGGGCCTCAGATACGCAGTATTTT

len: 14
v_gene: TRBV6-2/TRBV6-3
d_gene: -
abundance: few
j_gene: TRBJ2-1
CDR3aa: CASSYVAGYNEQFF
CDR3nt: TGTGCCAGCAGCTATGTGGCAGGTTACAATGAGCAGTTCTTC

len: 13
v_gene: TRBV20-1
d_gene: -
abundance: many
j_gene: TRBJ1-4
CDR3aa: CSAQTGHNEKLFF
CDR3nt: TGCAGTGCTCAGACAGGTCATAATGAAAAACTGTTTTTT

len: 14
v_gene: TRBV5-1
d_gene: -
abundance: once
j_gene: TRBJ2-3
CDR3aa: CASSTEVQPNTQYF
CDR3nt: TGCGCCAGCAGCACCGAAGTCCAGCCAAATACGCAGTATTTT

len: 15
v_gene: TRBV19
d_gene: TRBD2
abundance: many
j_gene: TRBJ2-5
CDR3aa: CASSTAGGVYETQYF
CDR3nt: TGTGCCAGTAGTACGGCGGGAGGGGTGTATGAGACCCAGTACTTC

len: 16
v_gene: TRBV7-8
d_gene: TRBD2
abundance: -
j_gene: TRBJ2-1
CDR3aa: CASSLVERGPHNEQFF
CDR3nt: TGTGCCAGCAGCTTAGTTGAGCGGGGCCCACACAATGAGCAGTTCTTC

len: 20
v_gene: TRBV7-9
d_gene: TRBD2
abundance: few
j_gene: TRBJ2-1
CDR3aa: CASSFSLASGRHPPYNEQFF
CDR3nt: TGTGCCAGCAGCTTTTCGCTAGCTAGCGGGAGACACCCCCCCTACAATGAGCAGTTCTTC

len: 15
v_gene: TRBV6-2/TRBV6-3
d_gene: -
abundance: -
j_gene: TRBJ2-7
CDR3aa: CASSSTAQSSYEQYF
CDR3nt: TGTGCCAGCAGTTCAACAGCCCAAAGCTCCTACGAGCAGTACTTC

len: 15
v_gene: TRBV4-3
d_gene: -
abundance: -
j_gene: TRBJ2-3
CDR3aa: CASSPAVGHTDTQYF
CDR3nt: TGCGCCAGCAGCCCCGCGGTAGGGCACACAGATACGCAGTATTTT